The clone carrying this TCR beta chain was counted once. The antigen remains unidentified. This entry is derived from a study of T cell responses to AZD1222 COVID-19 vaccine. The study, taken as a whole, reports: The peak T cell response came first, and repertoires were sampled only after it. Recipients of AZD1222 seropositive at baseline numbered only 6 or 7. Along spike, vaccine-associated CD4 TCRs were found throughout, with dominance at 160-218 and 743-854.

The protocol was immunoSEQ multiplex PCR, while the TCRdb copy is restricted to in-frame clones and leaves out a portion. The sample has 100,000 to 120,000 clones, 80% to 95% seen once; the top ten hold more than 2%. Trimming took 3 bases from V and 8 from J, leaving 13 bases between them. The CDR3 contains 13 residues. CDR1 and CDR2 from the germline V gene are SNHLY and FYNNEI. The TCR sequence derives from an adult who received the AZD1222 COVID-19 vaccine. V is TRBV2 and J is TRBJ1-2; TRBD1 is a possible D gene (5 bases). Material: peripheral blood, obtained 28 days after the second AZD1222 dose. The CDR3 DNA reads as TGTGCCAGCAGTGACGAGCAGGGCAGCGGCTACACCTTC. Amino acid sequence: CASSDEQGSGYTF.